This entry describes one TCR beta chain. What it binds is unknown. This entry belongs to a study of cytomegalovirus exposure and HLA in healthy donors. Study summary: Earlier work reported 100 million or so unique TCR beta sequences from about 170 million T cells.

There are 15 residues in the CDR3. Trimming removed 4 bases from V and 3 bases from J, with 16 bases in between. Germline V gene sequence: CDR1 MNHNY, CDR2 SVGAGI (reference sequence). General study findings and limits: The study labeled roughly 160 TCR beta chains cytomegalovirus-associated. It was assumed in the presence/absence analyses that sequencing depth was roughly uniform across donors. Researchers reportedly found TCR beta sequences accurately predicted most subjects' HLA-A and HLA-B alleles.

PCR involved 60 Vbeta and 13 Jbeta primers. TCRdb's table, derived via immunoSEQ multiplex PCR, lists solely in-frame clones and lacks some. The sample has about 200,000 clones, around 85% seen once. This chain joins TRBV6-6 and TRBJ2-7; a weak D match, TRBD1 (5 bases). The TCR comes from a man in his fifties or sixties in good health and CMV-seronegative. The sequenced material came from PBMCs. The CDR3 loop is CASSSALLGVYEQYF. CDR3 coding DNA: TGTGCCAGCAGTTCCGCCCTTCTAGGGGTCTACGAGCAGTACTTC.